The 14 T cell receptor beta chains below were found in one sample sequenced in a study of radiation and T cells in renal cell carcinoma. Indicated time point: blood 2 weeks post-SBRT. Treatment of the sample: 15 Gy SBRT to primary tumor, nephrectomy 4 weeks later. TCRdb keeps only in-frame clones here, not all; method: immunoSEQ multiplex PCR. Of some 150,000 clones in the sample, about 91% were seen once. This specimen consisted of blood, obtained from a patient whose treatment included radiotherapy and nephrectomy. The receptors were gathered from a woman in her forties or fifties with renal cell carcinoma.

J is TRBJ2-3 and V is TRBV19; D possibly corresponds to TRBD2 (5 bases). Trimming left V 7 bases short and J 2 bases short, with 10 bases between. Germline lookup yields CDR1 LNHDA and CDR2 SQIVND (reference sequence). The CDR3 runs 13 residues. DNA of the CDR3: TGTGCCAGTAAAGAGGAGGACACAGATACGCAGTATTTT. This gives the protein CASKEEDTDTQYF.

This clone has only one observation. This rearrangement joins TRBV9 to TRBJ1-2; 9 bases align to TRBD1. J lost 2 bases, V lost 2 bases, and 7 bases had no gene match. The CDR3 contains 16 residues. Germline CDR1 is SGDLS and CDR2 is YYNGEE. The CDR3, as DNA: TGTGCCAGCAGCGTTTCTCCGGGACAGGGAAACTATGGCTACACCTTC. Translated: CASSVSPGQGNYGYTF. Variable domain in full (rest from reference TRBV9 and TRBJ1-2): DSGVTQTPKHLITATGQRVTLRCSPRSGDLSVYWYQQSLDQGLQFLIQYYNGEERAKGNILERFSAQQFPDLHSELNLSSLELGDSALYFCASSVSPGQGNYGYTFGSGTRLTVV.

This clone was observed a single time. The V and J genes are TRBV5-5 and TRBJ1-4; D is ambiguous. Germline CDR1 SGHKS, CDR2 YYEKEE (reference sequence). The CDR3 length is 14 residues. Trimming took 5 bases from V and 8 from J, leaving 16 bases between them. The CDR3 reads CASSQTTTVEKLFF. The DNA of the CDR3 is TGTGCCAGCAGTCAAACGACGACGGTCGAAAAACTGTTTTTT.

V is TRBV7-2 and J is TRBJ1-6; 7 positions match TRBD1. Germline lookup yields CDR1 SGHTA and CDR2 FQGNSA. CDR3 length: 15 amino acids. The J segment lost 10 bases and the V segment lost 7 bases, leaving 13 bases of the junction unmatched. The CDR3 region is CASIQTGTEGSPLHF. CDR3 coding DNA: TGTGCCAGCATCCAAACCGGGACAGAGGGCTCACCCCTCCACTTT.

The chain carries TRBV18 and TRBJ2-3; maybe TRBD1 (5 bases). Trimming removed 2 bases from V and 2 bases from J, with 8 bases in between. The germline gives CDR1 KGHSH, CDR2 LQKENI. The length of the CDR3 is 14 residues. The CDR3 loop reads CASSPDSPTDTQYF. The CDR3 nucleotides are TGTGCCAGCTCACCAGACAGCCCCACAGATACGCAGTATTTT.

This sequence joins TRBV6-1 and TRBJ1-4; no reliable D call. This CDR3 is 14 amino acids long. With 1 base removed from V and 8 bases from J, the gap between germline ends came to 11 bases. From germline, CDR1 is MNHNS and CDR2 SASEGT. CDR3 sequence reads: CASSEGGISEKLFF. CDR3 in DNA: TGTGCCAGCAGTGAAGGGGGTATTTCGGAAAAACTGTTTTTT.

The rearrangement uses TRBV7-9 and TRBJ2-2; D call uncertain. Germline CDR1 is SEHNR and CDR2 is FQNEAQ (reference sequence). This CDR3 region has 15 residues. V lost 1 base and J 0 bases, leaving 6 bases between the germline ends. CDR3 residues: CASSLGVTNTGELFF. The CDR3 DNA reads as TGTGCCAGCAGCTTAGGGGTTACGAACACCGGGGAGCTGTTTTTT.

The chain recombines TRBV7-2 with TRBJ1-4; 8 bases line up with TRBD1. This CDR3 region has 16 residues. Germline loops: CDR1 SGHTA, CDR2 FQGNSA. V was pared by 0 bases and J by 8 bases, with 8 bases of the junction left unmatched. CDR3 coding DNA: TGTGCCAGCAGCTTAGCTTCCGGGACAGGCTACGAAAAACTGTTTTTT. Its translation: CASSLASGTGYEKLFF.

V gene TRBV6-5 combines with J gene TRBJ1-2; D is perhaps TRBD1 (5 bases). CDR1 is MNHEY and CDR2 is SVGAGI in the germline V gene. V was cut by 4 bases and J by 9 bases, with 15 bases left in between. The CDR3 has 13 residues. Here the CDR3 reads CASSSGTAGSYTF. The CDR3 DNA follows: TGTGCCAGCAGTTCCGGGACGGCCGGCAGCTACACCTTC.

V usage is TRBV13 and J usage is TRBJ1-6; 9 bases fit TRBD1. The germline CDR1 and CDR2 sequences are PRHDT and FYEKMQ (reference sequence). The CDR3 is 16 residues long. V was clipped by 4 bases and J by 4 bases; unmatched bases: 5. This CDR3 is CASSSRTGVYNSPLHF. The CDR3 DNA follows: TGTGCCAGCAGCTCGCGGACAGGGGTGTATAATTCACCCCTCCACTTT.

The CDR3 DNA reads TGCAGCCTGACAAACGCAGATACGCAGTATTTT. Translated, it gives CSLTNADTQYF. The chain employs TRBV29-1 and TRBJ2-3; D call uncertain. This CDR3 is built from 11 residues. Trimming removed 8 bases at V and 4 bases at J, with 10 bases between. Germline V CDR1 and CDR2: SQVTM, ANQGSEA.

DNA of the CDR3: TGTGCCAGCAGCTCAAGACAGGATCCCTACGAGCAGTACTTC. This gives the protein CASSSRQDPYEQYF. The chain links TRBV7-2 to TRBJ2-7; possible D gene TRBD1, 6 bases. V was trimmed by 4 bases and J by 2 bases, leaving 12 bases between them. The germline gives CDR1 SGHTA, CDR2 FQGNSA. The CDR3 runs to 14 residues.

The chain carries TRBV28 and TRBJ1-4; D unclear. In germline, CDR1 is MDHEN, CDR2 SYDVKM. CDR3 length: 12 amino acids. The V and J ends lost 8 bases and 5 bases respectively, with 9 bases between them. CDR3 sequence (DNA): TGTGCCAGCCTCGGAGCGAATGAAAAACTGTTTTTT. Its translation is CASLGANEKLFF.

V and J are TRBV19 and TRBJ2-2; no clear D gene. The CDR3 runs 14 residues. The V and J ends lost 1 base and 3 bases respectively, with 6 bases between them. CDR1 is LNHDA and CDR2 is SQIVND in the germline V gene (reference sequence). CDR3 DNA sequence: TGTGCCAGTAGTATAGGTCCAGACACCGGGGAGCTGTTTTTT. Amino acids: CASSIGPDTGELFF.